These 28 T cell receptor beta chains were all obtained from the same sample, sequenced in a study of cytomegalovirus exposure and HLA in healthy donors. The PCR used 60 Vbeta and 13 Jbeta primers. The data were produced by immunoSEQ multiplex PCR, yet TCRdb's version contains in-frame clones alone and is incomplete. This table has 95,000 to 150,000 clones, roughly 75% appearing once. Source material: PBMCs. Receptors were obtained from a woman aged 50 to 60 in good health and CMV-seronegative.

The V call is TRBV25-1, the J call TRBJ2-2; no definite D call. In germline, CDR1 is MGHDK, CDR2 SYGVNS. The ends were cut back, 5 bases at V and 1 base at J, with 8 bases in the middle. CDR3 length: 14 residues. The CDR3 is CASSIAENTGELFF. The CDR3 DNA reads TGTGCCAGCAGTATTGCGGAGAACACCGGGGAGCTGTTTTTT.

This rearrangement joins TRBV10-3 to TRBJ1-4; maybe TRBD1 (6 bases). Germline V gives CDR1 ENHRY, CDR2 SYGVKD. The CDR3 spans 15 residues. Trimming removed 4 bases at V and 5 bases at J, with 14 bases between. This chain's CDR3 is CAISVSDRLNEKLFF. Written as DNA, the CDR3 is TGTGCCATCAGTGTGTCGGACAGACTAAATGAAAAACTGTTTTTT.

The chain uses TRBV7-8 and TRBJ2-1, with 9 bases lining up with TRBD2. V trimming: 2 bases; J trimming: 5 bases; junction bases outside the gene matches: 13. There are 18 residues in the CDR3. In germline, CDR1 is SGHVS, CDR2 FQNEAQ. The CDR3 loop reads CASSLLEAGGPPNNEQFF. The CDR3 DNA follows: TGTGCCAGCAGCTTACTTGAGGCGGGAGGGCCTCCGAACAATGAGCAGTTCTTC.

This clone was counted between two and nine times. The CDR3 sequence: CASSLAEGTEAFF. The CDR3 region has the DNA TGTGCCAGCAGTTTGGCGGAGGGCACTGAAGCTTTCTTT. This chain joins TRBV27 and TRBJ1-1; D gene uncertain. V lost 3 bases to trimming and J lost 4 bases, with 9 bases between them. This CDR3 has 13 residues. CDR1 and CDR2 (germline): MNHEY, SMNVEV (reference sequence).

This sequence joins TRBV7-8 and TRBJ2-7, with D tentatively TRBD2 (5 bases). This CDR3 region has 14 residues. V was clipped by 2 bases and J by 5 bases, with 13 bases between them. Germline V gene lookup returns CDR1 SGHVS and CDR2 FQNEAQ. The CDR3 here is CASSLRTSFNEQYF. Here the CDR3 DNA reads TGTGCCAGCAGCTTAAGGACTTCTTTCAACGAGCAGTACTTC.

This rearrangement joins TRBV28 to TRBJ2-1; 7 bases are shared with TRBD1. The CDR3 has 17 residues. V was pared by 6 bases and J by 1 base, with 12 bases of the junction left unmatched. CDR1 MDHEN and CDR2 SYDVKM come from the germline V gene. CDR3 nucleotide sequence: TGTGCCAGCAGCGGCCTGCCATCGGGACAGTCCTACAATGAGCAGTTCTTC. This codes for CASSGLPSGQSYNEQFF.

This clone showed up just a few times. The chain combines TRBV13 with TRBJ2-1, with a weak D call TRBD2 (6 bases). Germline V gives CDR1 PRHDT, CDR2 FYEKMQ (reference sequence). This CDR3 has 14 amino acids. V dropped 5 bases and J dropped 6 bases, with 14 bases sitting between them. DNA for the CDR3: TGTGCCAGCAGCGACCGGGCCGGGGGCAATGAGCAGTTCTTC. Its protein is CASSDRAGGNEQFF.

This rearrangement joins TRBV6-1 to TRBJ2-3; 9 nucleotides match TRBD2. The CDR3 has 14 amino acids. V was pared by 6 bases and J by 1 base, with 2 bases of the junction left unmatched. Germline V gene data show CDR1 as MNHNS and CDR2 as SASEGT. The CDR3 DNA is TGTGCCAGCAGGGAGCGGGGGGGCACAGATACGCAGTATTTT. Translated, it gives CASRERGGTDTQYF.

The chain links TRBV7-8 to TRBJ2-7; 7 nucleotides agree with TRBD2. From germline, CDR1 is SGHVS and CDR2 FQNEAQ. This CDR3 contains 17 residues. Germline trimming cut 5 bases from V and 2 bases from J; bases unmatched to any gene: 15. The CDR3 reads CASSPPALGGGAYEQYF. The DNA for the CDR3 is TGTGCCAGCAGCCCGCCCGCACTAGGCGGGGGTGCCTACGAGCAGTACTTC. Together with reference TRBV7-8 and TRBJ2-7, the CDR3 gives the full variable domain: GAGVSQSPRYKVAKRGQDVALRCDPISGHVSLFWYQQALGQGPEFLTYFQNEAQLDKSGLPSDRFFAERPEGSVSTLKIQRTQQEDSAVYLCASSPPALGGGAYEQYFGPGTRLTVT.

The genes are TRBV5-1 and TRBJ2-1, with 8 positions matching TRBD2. Germline-derived CDR1 and CDR2 are SGHRS and YFSETQ. The CDR3 contains 13 residues. V gave up 7 bases and J gave up 6 bases; unmatched junction bases: 6. The CDR3 is CASQLAERNEQFF. The CDR3 DNA follows: TGCGCCAGCCAACTAGCGGAGCGCAATGAGCAGTTCTTC.

The rearrangement uses TRBV4-1 and TRBJ1-5; tentatively, D is TRBD1 (6 bases). CDR3 length: 15 amino acids. Germline CDR1 is MGHRA and CDR2 is YSYEKL. The ends were cut back, 8 bases at V and 6 bases at J, with 20 bases in the middle. The CDR3 here is CASSTSPTGRQPQHF. The CDR3, as DNA: TGCGCCAGCTCAACCTCTCCGACAGGTCGTCAGCCCCAGCATTTT.

The chain recombines TRBV28 with TRBJ1-4; 7 bases align to TRBD1. From germline, CDR1 is MDHEN and CDR2 SYDVKM. After removal of 4 bases from V and 11 bases from J, the junction contained 10 bases not matched to a gene. This CDR3 contains 14 residues. CDR3: CASSSQGPPGKLFF. The CDR3 nucleotides are TGTGCCAGCAGTTCACAGGGGCCCCCGGGGAAACTGTTTTTT.

This clone was detected only a few times. The chain combines TRBV29-1 with TRBJ1-1; 8 nucleotides match TRBD1. The CDR3 loop spans 14 amino acids. The ends lost 4 bases at V and 1 base at J; junction bases unmatched: 5. From germline, CDR1 is SQVTM and CDR2 ANQGSEA. The CDR3 DNA reads TGCAGCGTTGGACAGGGGAGTAGGAACACTGAAGCTTTCTTT. Translating it yields CSVGQGSRNTEAFF. The whole variable domain, remainder taken from reference TRBV29-1 and TRBJ1-1, is SAVISQKPSRDICQRGTSLTIQCQVDSQVTMMFWYRQQPGQSLTLIATANQGSEATYESGFVIDKFPISRPNLTFSTLTVSNMSPEDSSIYLCSVGQGSRNTEAFFGQGTRLTVV.

The rearrangement uses TRBV14 and TRBJ2-1; D uncertain. Trimming cost V 1 base and J 4 bases, with 8 bases left between them. There are 14 residues in the CDR3. The germline V gene has CDR1 SGHDN and CDR2 FVKESK. CDR3 in DNA: TGTGCCAGCAGCCAAGCATCGGTATACAATGAGCAGTTCTTC. Translation: CASSQASVYNEQFF.

This sequence joins TRBV28 and TRBJ2-5; TRBD1 matches at 11 bases. Trimming took 6 bases from V and 3 from J; bases not matched to a gene: 12. CDR1 is MDHEN and CDR2 is SYDVKM in the germline V gene. This CDR3 has 17 amino acids. CDR3 nucleotides: TGTGCCAGCAGCTCGATAGGGGGACAGGGGGAAGAAGAGACCCAGTACTTC. It encodes CASSSIGGQGEEETQYF. The variable domain in full, completed from reference TRBV28 and TRBJ2-5, reads DVKVTQSSRYLVKRTGEKVFLECVQDMDHENMFWYRQDPGLGLRLIYFSYDVKMKEKGDIPEGYSVSREKKERFSLILESASTNQTSMYLCASSSIGGQGEEETQYFGPGTRLLVL.

The chain uses TRBV7-3 and TRBJ2-1, with a tentative D call TRBD2 (5 bases). CDR1 SGHTA and CDR2 FQGTGA come from the germline V gene. The CDR3 sequence is 14 residues long. V lost 2 bases and J lost 8, with 13 bases in between. The DNA for the CDR3 is TGTGCCAGCAGCTTACTAGCCGGGTCGGATGAGCAGTTCTTC. Translated, it gives CASSLLAGSDEQFF.

This clone showed up just a few times. The J gene is TRBJ2-3, the V gene TRBV2; 8 nucleotides agree with TRBD2. Losses at the gene ends were 8 bases for V and 2 bases for J; bases not matched to a gene: 6. CDR1 SNHLY and CDR2 FYNNEI come from the germline V gene. The CDR3 is 14 amino acids. The CDR3 DNA sequence: TGTGCCAGCTTAGGCGGGAGGTTCACAGATACGCAGTATTTT. As protein: CASLGGRFTDTQYF.

This clone was counted between two and nine times. V usage is TRBV18 and J usage is TRBJ1-1; 12 bases are a match to TRBD1. V lost 1 base and J lost 2; bases outside the gene matches: 8. Germline-derived CDR1 and CDR2 are KGHSH and LQKENI. The CDR3 loop spans 18 amino acids. The CDR3 nucleotides read TGTGCCAGCTCACCACAGGGACAGGGGGCGGGGACCAACACTGAAGCTTTCTTT. Protein product: CASSPQGQGAGTNTEAFF.

This chain uses TRBV5-1 with TRBJ1-6; D uncertain. Trimming shortened V by 2 bases and J by 12 bases, and 12 bases separated the two germline ends. The CDR3 runs 13 residues. The germline gives CDR1 SGHRS, CDR2 YFSETQ. In nucleotides, the CDR3 is TGCGCCAGCAGCTTCACGGAGGCCCAACCCCTCCACTTT. Protein sequence: CASSFTEAQPLHF.

In this sample, this clone turned up a few times. V usage is TRBV7-2 and J usage is TRBJ2-7; 14 bases are shared with TRBD2. The CDR3 length is 14 residues. The germline CDR1 and CDR2 sequences are SGHTA and FQGNSA. J gave up 6 bases and V 4 bases, and 2 bases lay outside the gene matches. The chain's CDR3 is CASSSGLAGVEQYF. The CDR3 DNA is TGTGCCAGCAGCTCGGGACTAGCGGGAGTCGAGCAGTACTTC.

This chain connects TRBV2 to TRBJ2-7; D gene ambiguous. Trimming shortened V by 2 bases and J by 4 bases, and 3 bases separated the two germline ends. This CDR3 comprises 11 residues. Germline lookup yields CDR1 SNHLY and CDR2 FYNNEI. Here the CDR3 reads CASSEYYEQYF. In DNA form, the CDR3 reads TGTGCCAGCAGTGAATATTACGAGCAGTACTTC. The variable domain in full, completed from reference TRBV2 and TRBJ2-7, reads EPEVTQTPSHQVTQMGQEVILRCVPISNHLYFYWYRQILGQKVEFLVSFYNNEISEKSEIFDDQFSVERPDGSNFTLKIRSTKLEDSAMYFCASSEYYEQYFGPGTRLTVT.

This clone was seen a single time. This rearrangement joins TRBV7-9 to TRBJ2-5, with 7 bases lining up with TRBD1. The CDR3 covers 14 residues. The germline V gene has CDR1 SEHNR and CDR2 FQNEAQ (reference sequence). With V trimmed by 6 bases and J by 5 bases, 9 bases remained unmatched. The CDR3 spells CASSRETGLETQYF. The CDR3 nucleotides read TGTGCCAGCAGTCGAGAGACAGGGCTGGAGACCCAGTACTTC.

The chain carries TRBV7-2 and TRBJ2-3; 8 positions match TRBD1. V lost 5 bases to trimming and J lost 6 bases; unmatched junction nucleotides: 7. CDR1 is SGHTA and CDR2 is FQGNSA in the germline V gene. The CDR3 sequence is 14 residues long. In DNA, the CDR3 is TGTGCCAGCAGCGCCCAGACAGGGGTTGATACGCAGTATTTT. This gives the protein CASSAQTGVDTQYF.

The chain links TRBV7-9 to TRBJ2-3; no clear D. Trimming took off 6 bases at V and 4 bases at J, with 17 bases between the two ends. The CDR3 runs to 15 residues. Per germline, CDR1 SEHNR and CDR2 FQNEAQ (reference sequence). CDR3 sequence reads: CASSSAGYSSDTQYF. The DNA of the CDR3 is TGTGCCAGCAGTTCAGCAGGCTATTCCTCAGATACGCAGTATTTT.

The V call is TRBV7-2, the J call TRBJ1-2; no firm D call. Germline lookup yields CDR1 SGHTA and CDR2 FQGNSA. V shed 2 bases and J shed 5 bases, with 12 bases lying between them. The CDR3 totals 14 residues. This chain's CDR3 is CASSLTASSYGYTF. The DNA for the CDR3 is TGTGCCAGCAGCTTAACTGCGTCGTCTTATGGCTACACCTTC.

The chain recombines TRBV27 with TRBJ2-1, with TRBD2 as a possible D gene (5 bases). V was clipped by 7 bases and J by 2 bases, with 12 bases between them. The CDR3 is 14 amino acids. Germline V gene data show CDR1 as MNHEY and CDR2 as SMNVEV (reference sequence). The CDR3 loop reads CASTSAAAYNEQFF. The CDR3 nucleotides are TGTGCCAGCACGTCAGCGGCTGCCTACAATGAGCAGTTCTTC.

CDR3 DNA sequence: TGTGCCAGCAGCGTCGGACTAGCGGGAATCGGGGAGCTGTTTTTT. It encodes CASSVGLAGIGELFF. This chain uses TRBV11-2 with TRBJ2-2, with 12 bases fitting TRBD2. The germline CDR1 and CDR2 sequences are SGHAT and FQNNGV. The CDR3 sequence is 15 residues long. The trim removed 5 bases at V and 7 bases at J, leaving 5 bases unmatched.

This chain joins TRBV2 and TRBJ2-1; 9 positions match TRBD2. The germline CDR1 and CDR2 sequences are SNHLY and FYNNEI. CDR3 length: 15 amino acids. Trimming removed 9 bases from V and 6 bases from J; junction bases left unmatched: 12. CDR3 sequence: CASLPVAGVVNEQFF. The CDR3 DNA follows: TGTGCCAGTTTACCCGTAGCGGGAGTTGTCAATGAGCAGTTCTTC. The full variable domain, completed using reference TRBV2 and TRBJ2-1, is EPEVTQTPSHQVTQMGQEVILRCVPISNHLYFYWYRQILGQKVEFLVSFYNNEISEKSEIFDDQFSVERPDGSNFTLKIRSTKLEDSAMYFCASLPVAGVVNEQFFGPGTRLTVL.